These T cell receptor beta chains were read from a single sample in a study of blood T cells in healthy people across ages. TCRdb analysed the 5' RACE reads with MiXCR anew, one entry per CDR3 protein. The table lists nearly 800,000 distinct CDR3 sequences, roughly 25% of them singletons. A further study also used this sample, focusing on T cells of mothers and their children.

Material for sequencing was blood. The receptors derive from a boy aged 5-17 years in good health. CDR3s include the opening cysteine and the closing phenylalanine or tryptophan. The D gene is left open where the match is weak. Only part of the rows carry a size: once, few, many, or a class if the clone is expanded.

>TRBV29-1|NA|TRBJ2-1|NA
CSVGGLRYNEQFF
TGCAGCGTCGGAGGACTGAGATACAATGAGCAGTTCTTC
>TRBV4-3|NA|TRBJ1-2|NA
CASSPWTENYGYTF
TGCGCCAGCAGCCCCTGGACGGAAAACTATGGCTACACCTTC
>TRBV20-1|NA|TRBJ2-1|TRBD2
CSAESGGANEQFF
TGCAGTGCTGAGAGCGGGGGGGCCAATGAGCAGTTCTTC
>TRBV6-1|NA|TRBJ2-1|TRBD2
CAGRASGANEQFF
TGTGCCGGGCGGGCTAGCGGGGCCAATGAGCAGTTCTTC
>TRBV9|NA|TRBJ1-1|NA
CVSSPAEYTEAFF
TGTGTCAGCAGCCCGGCGGAATACACTGAAGCTTTCTTT
>TRBV6-2/TRBV6-3|few|TRBJ2-7|NA
CASKTGLHEQYF
TGTGCCAGTAAGACGGGTCTCCACGAGCAGTACTTC
>TRBV5-4|NA|TRBJ2-5|NA
CASSLGQINEQLF
TGTGCCAGCAGCTTGGGACAGATCAATGAGCAGCTCTTC
>TRBV12-3/TRBV12-4|NA|TRBJ1-2|TRBD1
CASSFSVGRGPGYTF
TGTGCCAGCAGTTTTAGCGTCGGCAGGGGGCCTGGCTACACCTTC
>TRBV7-6|few|TRBJ2-2|TRBD1
CASSPLGQSGELFF
TGTGCCAGCAGTCCCTTGGGACAGTCCGGGGAGCTGTTTTTT
>TRBV24-1|few|TRBJ2-1|TRBD1
CATSDQGDGSYNEQFF
TGTGCCACCAGTGATCAGGGGGACGGGTCCTACAATGAGCAGTTCTTC
>TRBV29-1|few|TRBJ2-1|NA
CSGAYDEQFF
TGCAGCGGAGCGTACGATGAGCAGTTCTTC
>TRBV28|NA|TRBJ2-7|TRBD2
CATISGSTYEQYF
TGTGCCACCATTAGCGGGAGTACGTACGAGCAGTACTTC
>TRBV20-1|few|TRBJ2-7|NA
CSANLYEQYF
TGCAGTGCCAATCTGTACGAGCAGTACTTC
>TRBV4-3|NA|TRBJ2-7|NA
CASSQDTTSLTYEQYF
TGCGCCAGCAGCCAAGATACGACGTCGCTTACTTACGAGCAGTACTTC
>TRBV5-1|few|TRBJ2-5|NA
CASTPLAEETQYF
TGCGCCAGCACCCCATTAGCGGAAGAGACCCAGTACTTC
>TRBV28|NA|TRBJ1-6|TRBD1
CAILPRTGANSPLHF
TGTGCCATACTCCCCCGGACAGGGGCAAATTCACCCCTCCACTTT
>TRBV12-3/TRBV12-4|NA|TRBJ2-5|TRBD1
CASSMPAQGAQYF
TGTGCCAGCAGCATGCCGGCCCAGGGGGCCCAGTACTTC
>TRBV25-1|few|TRBJ1-6|NA
CASSDLVESLHF
TGTGCCAGCAGTGATCTGGTCGAGTCCCTCCACTTT
>TRBV15|NA|TRBJ2-5|NA
CATSSRVEGPNEQFF
TGTGCCACCAGCAGCAGGGTCGAGGGGCCAAATGAGCAATTCTTC
>TRBV7-2|NA|TRBJ2-3|NA
CASSLDGLPRTDTQYF
TGTGCCAGCAGCTTAGACGGTCTACCTCGCACAGATACGCAGTATTTT
>TRBV20-1|few|TRBJ1-6|NA
CSAEGGISPLHF
TGCAGTGCTGAGGGGGGGATTTCACCCCTCCACTTT
>TRBV7-8|few|TRBJ2-5|NA
CASSFKGETQYF
TGTGCCAGCAGCTTCAAGGGAGAGACCCAGTACTTC
>TRBV6-5|few|TRBJ1-1|TRBD1
CASSYSTGEGTEAFF
TGTGCCAGCAGTTACTCGACAGGGGAAGGGACTGAAGCTTTCTTT
>TRBV29-1|few|TRBJ2-1|TRBD2
CSVETSGVLPYNEQFF
TGCAGCGTTGAAACTAGCGGGGTTCTGCCCTACAATGAGCAGTTCTTC